This T cell receptor beta chain was sequenced for a study of OX40 agonist ivuxolimab in advanced cancers. Across the study: A diagnosis of hepatocellular carcinoma, melanoma, renal cell or head and neck cancer was present in dose-escalation patients. Therapy given before enrollment (anti-PD-1, anti-PD-L1 or anti-CTLA-4) was allowed, and 40% to 50% had some.

Data came from immunoSEQ multiplex PCR; TCRdb stores just in-frame clones and leaves some out. Among about 77,000 clones, 85% to 90% were seen once, and the ten largest hold 2.5%. The study, taken as a whole, reports: Among expanded peripheral T cells, antigen specificity went undetermined.

Researchers took blood at baseline, on cycle 4 day 1, and on cycle 7 day 1. Of note for this clone: The antigen is not known.

CDR1 and CDR2 from the germline V gene are SNHLY and FYNNEI. V lost 10 bases, J lost 6 bases, and 19 bases lay in between. The length of the CDR3 is 14 residues. This sequence joins TRBV2 and TRBJ1-3; D gene uncertain. The sequence was collected from an adult with an advanced solid tumor such as melanoma, head and neck, liver or kidney cancer. The source material was CD4+ or CD8+ T cells sorted from blood, sampled in a trial of the OX40 agonist ivuxolimab. CDR3 DNA sequence: TGTGCCACTAGACCGGGGATGGAAAAAAACACCATATATTTT. Its protein product is CATRPGMEKNTIYF.